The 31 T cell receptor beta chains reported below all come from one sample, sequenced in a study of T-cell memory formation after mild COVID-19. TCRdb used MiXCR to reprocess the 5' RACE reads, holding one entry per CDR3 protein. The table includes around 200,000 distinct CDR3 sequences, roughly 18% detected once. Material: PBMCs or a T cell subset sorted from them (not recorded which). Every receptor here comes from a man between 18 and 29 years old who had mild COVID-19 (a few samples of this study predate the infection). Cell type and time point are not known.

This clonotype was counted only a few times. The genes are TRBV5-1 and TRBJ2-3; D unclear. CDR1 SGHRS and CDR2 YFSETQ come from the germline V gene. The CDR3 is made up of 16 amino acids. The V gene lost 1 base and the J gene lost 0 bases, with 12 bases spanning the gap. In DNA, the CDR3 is TGCGCCAGCAGCTTGAAGGGCGGTACTAGCACAGATACGCAGTATTTT. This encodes CASSLKGGTSTDTQYF.

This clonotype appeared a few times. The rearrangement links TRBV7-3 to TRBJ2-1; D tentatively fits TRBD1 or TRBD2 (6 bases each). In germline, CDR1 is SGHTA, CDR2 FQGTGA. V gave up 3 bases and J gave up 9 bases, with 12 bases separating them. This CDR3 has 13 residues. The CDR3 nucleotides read TGTGCCAGCAGCTTTGTTGGGGGGCGTGAGCAGTTCTTC. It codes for CASSFVGGREQFF.

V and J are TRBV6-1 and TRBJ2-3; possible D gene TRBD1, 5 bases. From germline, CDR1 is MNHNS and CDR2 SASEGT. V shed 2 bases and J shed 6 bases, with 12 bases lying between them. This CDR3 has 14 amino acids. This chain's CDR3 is CASSERGHEDTQYF. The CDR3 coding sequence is TGTGCCAGCAGTGAAAGAGGACACGAGGATACGCAGTATTTT.

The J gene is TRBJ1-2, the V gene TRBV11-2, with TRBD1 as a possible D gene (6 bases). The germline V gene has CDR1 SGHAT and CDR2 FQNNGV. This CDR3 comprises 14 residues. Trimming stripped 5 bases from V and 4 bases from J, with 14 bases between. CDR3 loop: CASSPGAAIYGYTF. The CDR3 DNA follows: TGTGCCAGCAGCCCAGGGGCAGCTATCTATGGCTACACCTTC. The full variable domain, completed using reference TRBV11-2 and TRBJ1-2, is EAGVAQSPRYKIIEKRQSVAFWCNPISGHATLYWYQQILGQGPKLLIQFQNNGVVDDSQLPKDRFSAERLKGVDSTLKIQPAKLEDSAVYLCASSPGAAIYGYTFGSGTRLTVV.

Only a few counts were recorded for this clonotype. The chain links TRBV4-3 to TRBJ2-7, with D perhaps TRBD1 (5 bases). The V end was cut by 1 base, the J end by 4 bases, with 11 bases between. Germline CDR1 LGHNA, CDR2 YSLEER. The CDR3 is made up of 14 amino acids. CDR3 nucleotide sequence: TGCGCCAGCAGCCAAGCGGAAGGGGCTTACGAGCAGTACTTC. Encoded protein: CASSQAEGAYEQYF.

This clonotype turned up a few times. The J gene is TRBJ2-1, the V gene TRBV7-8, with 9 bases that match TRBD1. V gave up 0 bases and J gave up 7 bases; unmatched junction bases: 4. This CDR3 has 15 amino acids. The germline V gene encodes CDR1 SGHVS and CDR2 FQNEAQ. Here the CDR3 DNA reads TGTGCCAGCAGCTTAGCCGGGGGACAGGGTAATGAGCAGTTCTTC. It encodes CASSLAGGQGNEQFF.

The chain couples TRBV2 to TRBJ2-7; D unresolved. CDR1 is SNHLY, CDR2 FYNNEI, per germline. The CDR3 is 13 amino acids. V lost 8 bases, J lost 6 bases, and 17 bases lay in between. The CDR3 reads CASGQLPSSEQYV. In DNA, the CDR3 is TGTGCCAGCGGTCAGCTTCCTTCATCCGAGCAGTACGTC.

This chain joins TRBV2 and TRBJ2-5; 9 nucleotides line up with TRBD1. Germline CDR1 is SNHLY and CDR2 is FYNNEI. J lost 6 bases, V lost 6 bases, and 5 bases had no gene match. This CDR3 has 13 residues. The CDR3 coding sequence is TGTGCCAGCAGCACAGGGGGCGCCCAGACCCAGTACTTC. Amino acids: CASSTGGAQTQYF.

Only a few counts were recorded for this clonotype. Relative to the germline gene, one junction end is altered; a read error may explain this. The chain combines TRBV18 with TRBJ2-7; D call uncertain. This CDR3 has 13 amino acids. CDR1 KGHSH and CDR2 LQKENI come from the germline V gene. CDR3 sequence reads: CASSPLGDYEQYF. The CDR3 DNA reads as TGTGCCAGTTCACCACTTGGGGACTACGAGCAGTACTTC.

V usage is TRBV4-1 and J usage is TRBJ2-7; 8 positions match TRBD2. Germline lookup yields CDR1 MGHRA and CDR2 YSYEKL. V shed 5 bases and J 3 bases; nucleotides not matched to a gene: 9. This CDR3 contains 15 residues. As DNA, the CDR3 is TGCGCCAGCAGCGATTCACGGCGGGGGGACTACGAGCAGTACTTC. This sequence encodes CASSDSRRGDYEQYF.

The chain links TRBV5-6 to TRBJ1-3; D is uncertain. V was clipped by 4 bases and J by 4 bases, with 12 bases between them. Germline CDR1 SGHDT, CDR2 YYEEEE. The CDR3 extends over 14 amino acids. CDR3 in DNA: TGTGCCAGCAGCCCGGTCGGAAGGGGAAACACCATATATTTT. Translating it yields CASSPVGRGNTIYF.

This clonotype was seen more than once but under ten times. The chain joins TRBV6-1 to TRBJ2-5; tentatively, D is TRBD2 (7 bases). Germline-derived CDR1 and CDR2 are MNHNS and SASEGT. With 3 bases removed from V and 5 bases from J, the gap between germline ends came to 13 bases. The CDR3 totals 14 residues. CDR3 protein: CASSEGGASETQYF. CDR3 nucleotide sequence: TGTGCCAGCAGTGAGGGGGGGGCTAGCGAGACCCAGTACTTC.

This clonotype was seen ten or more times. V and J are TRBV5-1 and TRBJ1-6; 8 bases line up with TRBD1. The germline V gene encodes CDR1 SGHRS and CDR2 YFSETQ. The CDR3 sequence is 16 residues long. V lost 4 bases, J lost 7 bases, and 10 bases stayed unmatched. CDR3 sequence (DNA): TGCGCCAGCAGCCTCAGGGGGCCGGTTACGAATTCACCCCTCCACTTT. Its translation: CASSLRGPVTNSPLHF.

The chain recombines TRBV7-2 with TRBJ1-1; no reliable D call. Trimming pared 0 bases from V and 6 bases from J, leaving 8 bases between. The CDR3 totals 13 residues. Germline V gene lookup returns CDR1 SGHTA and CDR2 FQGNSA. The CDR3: CASSLANGPEAFF. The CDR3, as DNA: TGTGCCAGCAGCTTAGCTAATGGACCTGAAGCTTTCTTT.

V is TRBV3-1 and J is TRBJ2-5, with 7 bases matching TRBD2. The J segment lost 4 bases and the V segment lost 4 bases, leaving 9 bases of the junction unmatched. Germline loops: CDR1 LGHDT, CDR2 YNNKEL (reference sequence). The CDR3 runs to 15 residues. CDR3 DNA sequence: TGTGCCAGCAGCCTGAGAAGCGGGGAAGCAGAGACCCAGTACTTC. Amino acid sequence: CASSLRSGEAETQYF.

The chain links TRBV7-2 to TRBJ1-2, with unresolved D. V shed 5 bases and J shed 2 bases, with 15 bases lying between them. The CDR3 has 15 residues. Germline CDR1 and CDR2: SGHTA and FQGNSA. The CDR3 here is CASSPAIGENYGYTF. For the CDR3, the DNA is TGTGCCAGCAGCCCCGCCATAGGCGAGAACTATGGCTACACCTTC.

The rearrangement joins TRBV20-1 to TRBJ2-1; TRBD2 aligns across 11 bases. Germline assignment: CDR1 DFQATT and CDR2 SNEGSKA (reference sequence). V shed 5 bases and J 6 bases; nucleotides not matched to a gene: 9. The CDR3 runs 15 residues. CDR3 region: CSARNSGGAINEQFF. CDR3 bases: TGCAGTGCTCGGAATAGCGGGGGGGCGATCAATGAGCAGTTCTTC.

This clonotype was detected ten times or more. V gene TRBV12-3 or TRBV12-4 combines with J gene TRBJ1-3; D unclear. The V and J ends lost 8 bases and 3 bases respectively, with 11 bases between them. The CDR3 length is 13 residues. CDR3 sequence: CASGPNGGNTIYF. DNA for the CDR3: TGTGCCAGCGGTCCTAACGGTGGAAACACCATATATTTT.

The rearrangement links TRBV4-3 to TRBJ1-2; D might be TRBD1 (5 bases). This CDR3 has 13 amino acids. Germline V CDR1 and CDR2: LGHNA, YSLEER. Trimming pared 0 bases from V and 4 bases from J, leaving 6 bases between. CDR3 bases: TGCGCCAGCAGCCAAGACGGGGGCTATGGCTACACCTTC. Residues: CASSQDGGYGYTF.

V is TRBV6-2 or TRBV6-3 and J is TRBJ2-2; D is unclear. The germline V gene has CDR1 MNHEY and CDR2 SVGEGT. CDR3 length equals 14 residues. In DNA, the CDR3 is TGTGCGTCAAGGGCATATCCGAACACCGGGGAGCTGTTTTTT. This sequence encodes CASRAYPNTGELFF.

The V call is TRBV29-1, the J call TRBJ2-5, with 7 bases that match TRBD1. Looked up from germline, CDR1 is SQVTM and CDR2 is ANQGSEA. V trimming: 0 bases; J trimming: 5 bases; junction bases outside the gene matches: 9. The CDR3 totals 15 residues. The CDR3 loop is CSVEDRRGRMETQYF. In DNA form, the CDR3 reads TGCAGCGTTGAAGATCGTAGGGGGCGAATGGAGACCCAGTACTTC. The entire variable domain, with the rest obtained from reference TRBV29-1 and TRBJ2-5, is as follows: SAVISQKPSRDICQRGTSLTIQCQVDSQVTMMFWYRQQPGQSLTLIATANQGSEATYESGFVIDKFPISRPNLTFSTLTVSNMSPEDSSIYLCSVEDRRGRMETQYFGPGTRLLVL.

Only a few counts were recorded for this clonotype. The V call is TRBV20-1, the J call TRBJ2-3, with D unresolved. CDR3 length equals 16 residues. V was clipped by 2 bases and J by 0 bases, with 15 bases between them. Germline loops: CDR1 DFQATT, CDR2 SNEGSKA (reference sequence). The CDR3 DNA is TGCAGTGCTAGAAGGGTTGGCCAACCGAGCACAGATACGCAGTATTTT. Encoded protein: CSARRVGQPSTDTQYF.

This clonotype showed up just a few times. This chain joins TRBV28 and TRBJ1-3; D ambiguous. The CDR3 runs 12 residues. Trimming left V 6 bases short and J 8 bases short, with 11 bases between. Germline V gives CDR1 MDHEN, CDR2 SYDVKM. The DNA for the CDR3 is TGTGCCAGCAGGATGGGATGGGACACCATATATTTT. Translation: CASRMGWDTIYF. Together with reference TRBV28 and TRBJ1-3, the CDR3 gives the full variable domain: DVKVTQSSRYLVKRTGEKVFLECVQDMDHENMFWYRQDPGLGLRLIYFSYDVKMKEKGDIPEGYSVSREKKERFSLILESASTNQTSMYLCASRMGWDTIYFGEGSWLTVV.

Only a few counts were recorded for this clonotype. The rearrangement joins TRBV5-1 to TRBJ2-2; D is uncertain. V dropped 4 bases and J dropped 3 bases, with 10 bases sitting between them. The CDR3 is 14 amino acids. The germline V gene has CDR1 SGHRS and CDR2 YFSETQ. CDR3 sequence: CASSEAPYTGELFF. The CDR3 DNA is TGCGCCAGCAGCGAAGCTCCATACACCGGGGAGCTGTTTTTT.

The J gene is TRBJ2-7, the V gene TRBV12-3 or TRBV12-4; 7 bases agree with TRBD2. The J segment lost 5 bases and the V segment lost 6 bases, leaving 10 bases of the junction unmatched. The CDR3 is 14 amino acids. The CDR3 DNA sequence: TGTGCCAGCAGCCCCAGAAACGGGGGGAACGAGCAGTACTTC. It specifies CASSPRNGGNEQYF.

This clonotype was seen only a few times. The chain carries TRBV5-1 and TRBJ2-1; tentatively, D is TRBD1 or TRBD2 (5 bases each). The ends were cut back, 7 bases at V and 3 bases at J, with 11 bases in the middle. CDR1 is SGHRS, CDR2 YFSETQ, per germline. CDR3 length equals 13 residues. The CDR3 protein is CASQRGDYNEQFF. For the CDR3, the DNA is TGCGCCAGCCAGAGAGGGGACTACAATGAGCAGTTCTTC.

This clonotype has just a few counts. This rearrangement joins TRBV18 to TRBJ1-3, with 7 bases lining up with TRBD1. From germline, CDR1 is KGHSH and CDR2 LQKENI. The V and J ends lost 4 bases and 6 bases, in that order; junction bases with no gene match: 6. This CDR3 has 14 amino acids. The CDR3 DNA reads TGTGCCAGCTCACGGAACAGGGGAGAAAACACCATATATTTT. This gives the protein CASSRNRGENTIYF.

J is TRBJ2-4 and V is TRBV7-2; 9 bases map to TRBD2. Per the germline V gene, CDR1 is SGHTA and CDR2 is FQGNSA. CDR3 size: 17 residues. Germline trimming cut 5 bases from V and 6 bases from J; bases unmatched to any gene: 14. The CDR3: CASSLLPRGGRGNIQYF. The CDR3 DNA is TGTGCCAGCAGCCTCCTTCCGCGGGGGGGCCGGGGAAACATTCAGTACTTC.

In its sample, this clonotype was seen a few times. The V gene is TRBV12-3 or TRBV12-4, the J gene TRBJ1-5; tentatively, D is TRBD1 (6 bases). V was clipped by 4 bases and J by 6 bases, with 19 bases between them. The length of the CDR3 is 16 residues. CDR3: CASSSRAGVTGQPQHF. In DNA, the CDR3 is TGTGCCAGCAGTTCACGGGCAGGGGTTACTGGTCAGCCCCAGCATTTT.

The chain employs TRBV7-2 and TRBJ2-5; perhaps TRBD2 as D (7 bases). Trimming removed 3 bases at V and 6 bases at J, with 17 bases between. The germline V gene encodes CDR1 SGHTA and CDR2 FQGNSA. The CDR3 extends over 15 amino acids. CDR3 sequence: CASSFGGGPLKTQYF. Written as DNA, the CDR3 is TGTGCCAGCAGCTTCGGCGGGGGCCCCCTGAAGACCCAGTACTTC.

The CDR3 sequence is CASSHLQPGSNEQFF. The CDR3 nucleotides read TGCGCCAGCAGCCACCTCCAGCCGGGGAGCAATGAGCAGTTCTTC. The rearrangement joins TRBV4-3 to TRBJ2-1; a possible D gene is TRBD2 (5 bases). Per the germline V gene, CDR1 is LGHNA and CDR2 is YSLEER. Trimming shortened V by 3 bases and J by 6 bases, and 15 bases separated the two germline ends. This CDR3 contains 15 residues.